The clone carrying this TCR beta chain was seen a single time. The data are from a study of OX40 agonist ivuxolimab in advanced cancers. Study in general: The dose-escalation group included hepatocellular carcinoma, melanoma, renal cell carcinoma and head and neck cancer. Prior therapy, whether anti-PD-1, anti-PD-L1 or anti-CTLA-4, was allowed, and about 40% had some.

Clones were read by immunoSEQ multiplex PCR, and TCRdb kept only the in-frame ones, dropping some. The table includes some 54,000 clones, 84% detected once. Samples of blood were obtained at baseline, on cycle 4 day 1, and on cycle 7 day 1. This material consisted of CD4+ or CD8+ T cells sorted from blood, taken in a trial of the OX40 agonist ivuxolimab. The source of this sequence is an adult with an advanced solid tumor such as melanoma, head and neck, liver or kidney cancer.

CDR3 in DNA: TGTGCCAGCAGCTTAGCCCCGACGGGCCAGCCCCAGCATTTT. Its translation: CASSLAPTGQPQHF. This chain links TRBV9 with TRBJ1-5; D gene uncertain. This CDR3 has 14 amino acids. The V and J ends lost 4 bases and 7 bases respectively, with 15 bases between them. Germline CDR1 SGDLS, CDR2 YYNGEE.